The 30 T cell receptor beta chains below all came from one sample that was sequenced in a study of response to subunit inactivated influenza vaccine. TCRdb reprocessed the RT-PCR reads via MiXCR and lists one record per CDR3 protein. The table records approximately 530,000 distinct CDR3 sequences, roughly 8.2% of them present only once. This specimen was PBMCs from blood, taken 23 months after vaccination. The receptor source for this set is a man aged 50 to 69 who received an inactivated influenza vaccine.

Ten or more counts support this clonotype. The rearrangement links TRBV5-6 to TRBJ2-2; D is possibly TRBD1 (6 bases). The CDR3 covers 12 residues. Trimming took 4 bases from V and 12 from J, leaving 13 bases between them. Germline V lookup: CDR1 SGHDT, CDR2 YYEEEE. Written as DNA, the CDR3 is TGTGCCAGCAGCCCCGCTGGGGGCAAGCTGTTTTTT. Its translation is CASSPAGGKLFF. Full variable domain (remainder filled in from reference TRBV5-6 and TRBJ2-2): DAGVTQSPTHLIKTRGQQVTLRCSPKSGHDTVSWYQQALGQGPQFIFQYYEEEERQRGNFPDRFSGHQFPNYSSELNVNALLLGDSALYLCASSPAGGKLFFGEGSRLTVL.

There are a few counts of this clonotype. The chain recombines TRBV6-1 with TRBJ2-7; D is perhaps TRBD2 (5 bases). This CDR3 region has 15 residues. V lost 5 bases and J 4 bases, leaving 18 bases between the germline ends. The germline CDR1 and CDR2 sequences are MNHNS and SASEGT. DNA for the CDR3: TGTGCCAGCAGTCCCGGAGGCAGCATACCTTACGAGCAGTACTTC. Its translation: CASSPGGSIPYEQYF.

This clonotype was detected a few times. The rearrangement joins TRBV5-1 to TRBJ2-5; D tentatively reads TRBD1 or TRBD2 (6 bases each). The CDR3 is 15 amino acids. The V gene lost 3 bases and the J gene lost 3 bases, with 15 bases spanning the gap. Per germline, CDR1 SGHRS and CDR2 YFSETQ. The CDR3 sequence is CASSWDPGAEETQYF. The CDR3 nucleotides are TGCGCCAGCAGCTGGGATCCGGGGGCCGAAGAGACCCAGTACTTC.

This clonotype appeared a few times. The chain recombines TRBV14 with TRBJ2-2; TRBD2 is a possible D gene (6 bases). This CDR3 contains 18 residues. Per germline, CDR1 SGHDN and CDR2 FVKESK. V lost 0 bases, J lost 4 bases, and 18 bases lay in between. The CDR3 is CASSQDSGSGFFTGELFF. The CDR3 DNA reads as TGTGCCAGCAGCCAAGATTCGGGGAGCGGGTTTTTCACCGGGGAGCTGTTTTTT.

The chain links TRBV11-2 to TRBJ2-2; 8 positions agree with TRBD1. The CDR3 spans 13 residues. J lost 4 bases, V lost 8 bases, and 3 bases had no gene match. Per the germline V gene, CDR1 is SGHAT and CDR2 is FQNNGV. The DNA of the CDR3 is TGTGCCAGCGACAGGGGATCCACCGGGGAGCTGTTTTTT. Translated, it gives CASDRGSTGELFF.

This clonotype was seen a handful of times. This sequence joins TRBV11-2 and TRBJ2-2, with 11 bases lining up with TRBD1. CDR1 and CDR2 from the germline V gene are SGHAT and FQNNGV. The length of the CDR3 is 14 residues. J gave up 6 bases and V 5 bases, and 2 bases lay outside the gene matches. The CDR3 protein is CASSRGQGAGELFF. CDR3 bases: TGTGCCAGCAGCAGGGGACAGGGGGCCGGGGAGCTGTTTTTT.

The V gene is TRBV6-5, the J gene TRBJ2-7; TRBD2 matches 9 bases. The length of the CDR3 is 15 residues. The germline V gene has CDR1 MNHEY and CDR2 SVGAGI. The ends lost 4 bases at V and 2 bases at J; junction bases unmatched: 6. CDR3 DNA: TGTGCCAGCAGTTCATCTAGCGGGACTACCTACGAGCAGTACTTC. Translated: CASSSSSGTTYEQYF.

This clonotype was found many times. The genes are TRBV6-1 and TRBJ2-3, with 10 bases matching TRBD2. With 8 bases clipped from V and 2 bases from J, the junction kept 7 bases outside the gene matches. Germline CDR1 is MNHNS and CDR2 is SASEGT. The CDR3 runs 15 residues. Here the CDR3 reads CASPRTSGYTDTQYF. The CDR3, as DNA: TGTGCCAGCCCCAGGACTAGCGGTTACACAGATACGCAGTATTTT.

V is TRBV29-1 and J is TRBJ2-5, with 14 bases aligning to TRBD2. This CDR3 comprises 15 residues. Germline trimming cut 6 bases from V and 5 bases from J; bases unmatched to any gene: 8. The germline CDR1 and CDR2 sequences are SQVTM and ANQGSEA. The CDR3 sequence is CSVATGTSGSETQYF. The CDR3 DNA is TGCAGCGTCGCGACTGGGACTAGCGGGAGTGAGACCCAGTACTTC.

A few counts support this clonotype. This rearrangement joins TRBV11-2 to TRBJ2-1; maybe TRBD2 (5 bases). Germline lookup yields CDR1 SGHAT and CDR2 FQNNGV. The CDR3 contains 18 residues. V gave up 1 base and J gave up 0 bases, with 16 bases separating them. CDR3 nucleotide sequence: TGTGCCAGCAGCTTAGGATACTTAGCGCCCAGCTCCTACAATGAGCAGTTCTTC. This codes for CASSLGYLAPSSYNEQFF.

The chain combines TRBV7-2 with TRBJ1-2; 7 positions agree with TRBD1. Germline assignment: CDR1 SGHTA and CDR2 FQGNSA. This CDR3 has 15 amino acids. V gave up 5 bases and J gave up 2 bases; unmatched junction bases: 8. CDR3 DNA: TGTGCCAGCAGCATAACAGGGGCTCGGAACTATGGCTACACCTTC. This translates into CASSITGARNYGYTF.

The V gene is TRBV7-2, the J gene TRBJ1-2; the D gene is possibly TRBD1 (5 bases). The CDR3 length is 15 residues. Germline V CDR1 and CDR2: SGHTA, FQGNSA. The V and J ends lost 1 base and 0 bases respectively, with 9 bases between them. The CDR3, as DNA: TGTGCCAGCAGCTTAGTCAGGGCCACTAACTATGGCTACACCTTC. It is translated as CASSLVRATNYGYTF.

This clonotype turned up a few times. This sequence joins TRBV3-1 and TRBJ2-3; 8 bases line up with TRBD2. The CDR3 is 13 amino acids. The trim removed 3 bases at V and 9 bases at J, leaving 5 bases unmatched. Germline V gene lookup returns CDR1 LGHDT and CDR2 YNNKEL (reference sequence). The DNA for the CDR3 is TGTGCCAGCAGCCACCGCGGGAGGCAGACGCAGTATTTT. This encodes CASSHRGRQTQYF.

This clonotype was seen at least ten times. J is TRBJ2-7 and V is TRBV5-5, with 7 bases fitting TRBD1. The V segment lost 0 bases and the J segment 3 bases; nucleotides outside the gene matches: 3. CDR3 length equals 14 residues. Germline CDR1 SGHKS, CDR2 YYEKEE (reference sequence). This CDR3 is CASSLAAGGYEQYF. The CDR3 region has the DNA TGTGCCAGCAGCTTGGCGGCAGGGGGCTACGAGCAGTACTTC.

The genes are TRBV5-1 and TRBJ2-3, with D maybe TRBD2 (5 bases). Germline V gene sequence: CDR1 SGHRS, CDR2 YFSETQ. The germline V and J ends were trimmed by 4 bases and 4 bases, with 16 bases remaining between them. This CDR3 comprises 15 residues. CDR3 protein: CASSPTGSVADTQYF. The CDR3 coding sequence is TGCGCCAGCAGCCCCACGGGTAGCGTGGCAGATACGCAGTATTTT.

This clonotype was seen many times. The chain is built from TRBV7-2 and TRBJ2-1; D is perhaps TRBD2 (6 bases). CDR1 is SGHTA, CDR2 FQGNSA, per germline. The CDR3 covers 13 residues. V lost 2 bases and J 6 bases, leaving 8 bases between the germline ends. CDR3 in amino acids: CASSLTGANEQFF. The CDR3 nucleotides are TGTGCCAGCAGCTTAACGGGAGCCAATGAGCAGTTCTTC.

This clonotype came up many times. The chain couples TRBV28 to TRBJ2-4; D remains ambiguous. Germline assignment: CDR1 MDHEN and CDR2 SYDVKM. This CDR3 comprises 13 residues. The ends were cut back, 6 bases at V and 4 bases at J, with 10 bases in the middle. CDR3 residues: CASRELGKNIQYF. CDR3 DNA: TGTGCCAGCAGGGAACTCGGAAAAAACATTCAGTACTTC.

A few counts support this clonotype. The V and J genes are TRBV7-6 and TRBJ1-1; no clear D. The V and J ends lost 1 base and 0 bases respectively, with 12 bases between them. The V gene's germline CDR1 is SGHVS and CDR2 FNYEAQ. The CDR3 spans 16 residues. This CDR3 is CASSLELTHLNTEAFF. In nucleotides, the CDR3 is TGTGCCAGCAGCTTAGAACTTACACACCTGAACACTGAAGCTTTCTTT.

This clonotype was found a few times. This chain links TRBV5-1 with TRBJ2-3; D unclear. Germline loops: CDR1 SGHRS, CDR2 YFSETQ. V gave up 5 bases and J gave up 3 bases, with 10 bases separating them. CDR3 size: 13 residues. CDR3 amino acids: CASSRQKTDTQYF. The CDR3 nucleotides read TGCGCCAGCAGTCGTCAGAAGACAGATACGCAGTATTTT.

The table lists this clonotype with a few counts. This chain uses TRBV20-1 with TRBJ2-1, with D maybe TRBD2 (6 bases). The CDR3 spans 15 residues. Germline V lookup: CDR1 DFQATT, CDR2 SNEGSKA (reference sequence). Trimming removed 1 base from V and 1 base from J, with 11 bases in between. Written as DNA, the CDR3 is TGCAGTGCTAGAGGAATCGGGAGTTCCTACAATGAGCAGTTCTTC. Its protein is CSARGIGSSYNEQFF.

This clonotype was counted between two and nine times. The chain is built from TRBV18 and TRBJ2-5; weak D call: TRBD1 (6 bases). The V gene's germline CDR1 is KGHSH and CDR2 LQKENI. The ends were cut back, 0 bases at V and 5 bases at J, with 10 bases in the middle. CDR3 length: 14 amino acids. CDR3 nucleotides: TGTGCCAGCTCACCACCGGCAGGGGTTGAGACCCAGTACTTC. Translating gives CASSPPAGVETQYF.

This clonotype was picked up many times. The DNA for the CDR3 is TGTGCCAGCAGCTTAGGCAGCCATCAAGAGACCCAGTACTTC. Its protein product is CASSLGSHQETQYF. The chain joins TRBV7-7 to TRBJ2-5; D remains unclear. V shed 1 base and J shed 2 bases, with 8 bases lying between them. Germline loops: CDR1 SSHAT, CDR2 FNYEAQ (reference sequence). The CDR3 totals 14 residues.

In its sample, this clonotype was seen many times. The gene calls are TRBV29-1 and TRBJ1-2; no definite D call. This CDR3 contains 11 residues. V dropped 4 bases and J dropped 7 bases, with 10 bases sitting between them. The germline V gene has CDR1 SQVTM and CDR2 ANQGSEA. The CDR3 DNA is TGCAGCGTTGTCGGAGTCACTGGCTACACCTTC. Encoded protein: CSVVGVTGYTF.

The count of this clonotype is one. The rearrangement links TRBV20-1 to TRBJ2-5, with 7 bases identical to TRBD2. After removal of 1 base from V and 5 bases from J, the junction contained 7 bases not matched to a gene. CDR3 length: 14 amino acids. Germline CDR1 reads DFQATT; CDR2 reads SNEGSKA (reference sequence). The CDR3 is CSARAPGGPETQYF. The CDR3 nucleotides are TGCAGTGCTAGAGCACCGGGAGGCCCGGAGACCCAGTACTTC.

The rearrangement uses TRBV7-6 and TRBJ2-7; D uncertain. The CDR3 extends over 13 amino acids. V was cut by 5 bases and J by 1 base, with 9 bases left in between. CDR1 is SGHVS, CDR2 FNYEAQ, per germline. The CDR3: CASSREYSYEQYF. The CDR3 DNA reads TGTGCCAGCAGCCGAGAGTATTCCTACGAGCAGTACTTC.

This clonotype was detected many times. The chain recombines TRBV12-3 or TRBV12-4 with TRBJ2-2; a possible D gene is TRBD2 (6 bases). CDR3 length: 13 residues. V shed 6 bases and J shed 5 bases, with 10 bases lying between them. CDR3 sequence reads: CASREGLTGELFF. The CDR3 bases are TGTGCCAGCAGGGAGGGTCTTACCGGGGAGCTGTTTTTT.

Only a few counts were recorded for this clonotype. CDR3 in DNA: TGTGCCAGCAGCCGGGGACTAGCGGGAGCAGATACGCAGTATTTT. Protein product: CASSRGLAGADTQYF. The chain carries TRBV7-7 and TRBJ2-3, with 14 bases lining up with TRBD2. Germline CDR1 and CDR2: SSHAT and FNYEAQ (reference sequence). The ends lost 5 bases at V and 4 bases at J; junction bases unmatched: 2. This CDR3 contains 15 residues. Drawing the rest from reference TRBV7-7 and TRBJ2-3, the complete variable domain is GAGVSQSPRYKVTKRGQDVTLRCDPISSHATLYWYQQALGQGPEFLTYFNYEAQPDKSGLPSDRFSAERPEGSISTLTIQRTEQRDSAMYRCASSRGLAGADTQYFGPGTRLTVL.

This clonotype has just a few counts. J is TRBJ2-7 and V is TRBV19; D call uncertain. The CDR3 spans 15 residues. Germline CDR1 and CDR2: LNHDA and SQIVND (reference sequence). Between the trimmed V and J ends, which lost 5 bases and 5 bases, there was a span of 19 bases. This CDR3 reads CASSVGWGPYDEQYF. CDR3 coding DNA: TGTGCCAGTAGTGTTGGTTGGGGTCCTTACGACGAGCAGTACTTC.

This clonotype was detected only a few times. The chain uses TRBV11-2 and TRBJ1-1; TRBD1 matches 8 bases. Germline values: CDR1 SGHAT, CDR2 FQNNGV. Germline trimming cut 5 bases from V and 5 bases from J; bases unmatched to any gene: 4. This CDR3 has 13 amino acids. The CDR3 sequence is CASSTDRGTEAFF. The CDR3 region has the DNA TGTGCCAGCAGCACCGACAGGGGTACTGAAGCTTTCTTT.

This clonotype was detected many times. The chain carries TRBV5-1 and TRBJ2-1; 14 bases align to TRBD2. The germline V gene has CDR1 SGHRS and CDR2 YFSETQ. V lost 5 bases and J lost 8; bases outside the gene matches: 9. This CDR3 region has 16 residues. For the CDR3, the DNA is TGCGCCAGCAGTCGCCAGACTAGCGGGGGGGCTTATGAGCAGTTCTTC. Encoded protein: CASSRQTSGGAYEQFF.